This TCR beta chain was retrieved from a study of blood T cell repertoires in COVID-19. The germline V gene has CDR1 KGHSH and CDR2 LQKENI. V lost 9 bases and J lost 0; bases outside the gene matches: 4. The CDR3 totals 13 residues. The method was immunoSEQ multiplex PCR; TCRdb's version includes in-frame clones alone and lacks a portion of them. The sample holds some 180,000 clones; 84% are singletons and the top ten take more than 3%. This clonotype originated in a woman younger than 45 who had been exposed to COVID-19. The sequencing sample was made of PBMCs or T cells enriched from blood (not recorded which). This sequence joins TRBV18 and TRBJ1-2; 7 positions match TRBD1. The chain's CDR3 is CASYGTANYGYTF. The CDR3 bases are TGTGCCAGTTACGGGACAGCTAACTATGGCTACACCTTC.